This T cell receptor beta chain was captured by sequencing in a study of T cells in tuberculosis. About the study: CD1B tetramers identified T cells specific for mycobacterial lipid GMM.

CDR1 and CDR2 (germline): SGHAT, FQNNGV. Trimming removed 5 bases from V and 1 base from J, with 12 bases in between. This CDR3 spans 14 amino acids. The assay was immunoSEQ multiplex PCR, and TCRdb's table has in-frame clones only and misses some. The table has approximately 57,000 clones, roughly 88% seen once. Thawed, overnight-rested PBMC were stained with GMM-loaded CD1B tetramer, viability dye and anti-CD3, then sorted. The lipid loaded on the CD1B tetramers was C32 glucose monomycolate from Rhodococcus equi. CD14-expressing monocytes were removed from PBMC before cryopreservation and sorting. Each donor contributed approximately 93,000 sorted tetramer-negative cells.

The sequence was collected from an adult woman with latent tuberculosis. The source material was CD1b-GMM tetramer-negative cells sorted from PBMCs. The chain couples TRBV11-2 to TRBJ2-7, with D possibly being TRBD1 (6 bases). In nucleotides, the CDR3 is TGTGCCAGCAGCCCAGTGACAGGTTCCTACGAGCAGTACTTC. Translation gives CASSPVTGSYEQYF.